This record looks at one TCR beta chain sequence and its context. Its antigen is unknown. The data belong to a study of blood T cells in healthy people across ages. Turning to the study itself: Per every two T cells, about one barcoded beta molecule was captured by template switching. Broader study findings: Naive CD4+ cell counts and diversity both ran higher in long-lived than in aged donors. Diversity of TCR beta per million T cells declined in a roughly linear way with age.

PCR was performed a second time for 7 to 11 cycles using a sample-barcoded 5' primer and a J-beta primer mix. MiXCR, applied by TCRdb to the 5' RACE reads, yields one record per CDR3 protein. Here the sample spans about 1,500,000 distinct CDR3 sequences, approximately 30% being singletons. The V gene lost 0 bases and the J gene lost 0 bases, with 8 bases spanning the gap. This CDR3 contains 15 residues. Germline-derived CDR1 and CDR2 are MGHRA and YSYEKL. This TCR came from a woman aged 25 to 39 in good health. Sequenced sample: blood. V is TRBV4-1 and J is TRBJ2-5, with D hard to call. CDR3 protein: CASSQDHGYQETQYF. CDR3 DNA: TGCGCCAGCAGCCAAGATCACGGGTACCAAGAGACCCAGTACTTC.